This T cell receptor (beta chain) stems from a study of control samples from healthy donors and cancer patients. Profiling relied on immunoSEQ multiplex PCR, and the TCRdb table lists in-frame clones only, not all of them. Of about 230,000 clones in the sample, about 80% were seen once. CDR1 and CDR2 from the germline V gene are SNHLY and FYNNEI. With 4 bases removed from V and 7 bases from J, the gap between germline ends came to 9 bases. The CDR3 runs 12 residues. The receptor was derived from an older woman with lung cancer. The V and J genes are TRBV2 and TRBJ2-3; D might be TRBD1 (6 bases). Sequencing was done on a sample of PBMCs. CDR3 in DNA: TGTGCCAGCAGTGGAGGGGGATATACGCAGTATTTT. Translated, it gives CASSGGGYTQYF.